Following are 15 T cell receptor beta chains from one sample sequenced in a study of cytomegalovirus exposure and HLA in healthy donors. Primers: 60 Vbeta forward and 13 Jbeta reverse. The method was immunoSEQ multiplex PCR; TCRdb's version includes in-frame clones alone and lacks a portion of them. The table shows 95,000 to 150,000 clones, with more than 15% occurring only once. Source material: PBMCs. Source of these receptors: a female donor in good health and CMV-seropositive.

This clone was recorded a few times. The V gene is TRBV9, the J gene TRBJ2-1, with no clear D. Trimming took off 1 base at V and 0 bases at J, with 8 bases between the two ends. The CDR3 length is 15 residues. From germline, CDR1 is SGDLS and CDR2 YYNGEE. The CDR3 is CASSVLVSSYNEQFF. Here the CDR3 DNA reads TGTGCCAGCAGCGTACTAGTGTCCTCCTACAATGAGCAGTTCTTC.

The chain joins TRBV6-6 to TRBJ2-5; 14 nucleotides align to TRBD2. CDR3 size: 16 residues. In germline, CDR1 is MNHNY, CDR2 SVGAGI (reference sequence). V dropped 2 bases and J dropped 5; count of bases not matched to a gene: 4. CDR3: CASSYPGLAGAETQYF. The CDR3 DNA reads TGTGCCAGCAGTTACCCGGGACTAGCGGGGGCGGAGACCCAGTACTTC.

Comment on this clone: Relative to the germline gene, one junction end is altered; a read error may explain this. The J gene is TRBJ2-7, the V gene TRBV7-7; 9 bases are a match to TRBD1. Germline V gene data show CDR1 as SSHAT and CDR2 as FNYEAQ (reference sequence). This CDR3 contains 19 residues. CDR3 nucleotide sequence: TGTGCTAGCAGCTTTGCGGGACAGGGAGTGATCCAGAGCTCCTACGAGCAGTACTTC. This sequence encodes CASSFAGQGVIQSSYEQYF.

This clone turned up a few times. The chain links TRBV4-3 to TRBJ2-2; the D is unclear. This CDR3 has 16 residues. The V gene lost 2 bases and the J gene lost 3 bases, with 13 bases spanning the gap. Per germline, CDR1 LGHNA and CDR2 YSLEER. CDR3: CASSQNSLPHTGELFF. The CDR3 region has the DNA TGCGCCAGCAGCCAAAATAGCCTTCCTCACACCGGGGAGCTGTTTTTT.

J is TRBJ1-2 and V is TRBV18; 7 nucleotides agree with TRBD1. The V gene end was trimmed by 2 bases and the J gene end by 0 bases; junction bases not matched to a gene: 6. This CDR3 has 16 residues. Germline values: CDR1 KGHSH, CDR2 LQKENI. The CDR3 sequence: CASSPGRGETNYGYTF. CDR3 nucleotides: TGTGCCAGCTCACCAGGCAGGGGGGAAACTAACTATGGCTACACCTTC. Full variable domain (rest looked up from reference TRBV18 and TRBJ1-2): NAGVMQNPRHLVRRRGQEARLRCSPMKGHSHVYWYRQLPEEGLKFMVYLQKENIIDESGMPKERFSAEFPKEGPSILRIQQVVRGDSAAYFCASSPGRGETNYGYTFGSGTRLTVV.

This clone appeared a few times. This chain links TRBV4-1 with TRBJ1-1; 9 positions match TRBD1. This CDR3 is 14 amino acids long. Per germline, CDR1 MGHRA and CDR2 YSYEKL. V was clipped by 2 bases and J by 4 bases; unmatched bases: 2. CDR3 region: CASSQPTGGTEAFF. CDR3 in DNA: TGCGCCAGCAGCCAACCGACAGGGGGCACTGAAGCTTTCTTT.

This clone was detected only a few times. This sequence joins TRBV7-9 and TRBJ1-1; tentative D call: TRBD1 (5 bases). Germline loops: CDR1 SEHNR, CDR2 FQNEAQ (reference sequence). V gave up 6 bases and J gave up 3 bases, with 11 bases separating them. The CDR3 runs to 13 residues. The CDR3 sequence is CASRSGRDTEAFF. CDR3 nucleotides: TGTGCCAGCAGGTCAGGGAGGGACACTGAAGCTTTCTTT.

This clone was picked up a small number of times. The chain has TRBV27 and TRBJ2-2; possible D gene TRBD2, 5 bases. The CDR3 is 13 residues long. Germline values: CDR1 MNHEY, CDR2 SMNVEV (reference sequence). The V end was cut by 6 bases, the J end by 5 bases, with 10 bases between. Here the CDR3 DNA reads TGTGCCAGCAGCACTAGGCCTACCGGGGAGCTGTTTTTT. It translates to CASSTRPTGELFF.

The CDR3 loop reads CASSVQGPTNEKLFF. CDR3 DNA: TGTGCCAGCAGTGTACAGGGACCAACTAATGAAAAACTGTTTTTT. This chain connects TRBV28 to TRBJ1-4, with D maybe TRBD1 (6 bases). V lost 5 bases to trimming and J lost 0 bases, with 10 bases between them. The CDR3 loop spans 15 amino acids. Germline V CDR1 and CDR2: MDHEN, SYDVKM.

This clone was observed a few times. V and J are TRBV4-1 and TRBJ1-1, with D hard to call. V lost 1 base to trimming and J lost 0 bases, with 18 bases between them. Germline V gene data show CDR1 as MGHRA and CDR2 as YSYEKL. This CDR3 is built from 18 residues. CDR3 DNA: TGCGCCAGCAGCCAAGCACCTCCACCCATAACAGTGAACACTGAAGCTTTCTTT. Its translation is CASSQAPPPITVNTEAFF.

Written as DNA, the CDR3 is TGTGCCAGCAGCTTCGGACAGTTTTCGGGAAACACCATATATTTT. Translation: CASSFGQFSGNTIYF. V and J are TRBV7-9 and TRBJ1-3; D might be TRBD1 (6 bases). The V gene's germline CDR1 is SEHNR and CDR2 FQNEAQ (reference sequence). The germline V and J ends were trimmed by 3 bases and 4 bases, with 13 bases remaining between them. This CDR3 region has 15 residues.

The chain joins TRBV6-1 to TRBJ1-5; no clear D gene. The CDR3 covers 14 residues. V dropped 5 bases and J dropped 7 bases, with 15 bases sitting between them. The germline V gene encodes CDR1 MNHNS and CDR2 SASEGT. CDR3 coding DNA: TGTGCCAGCAGTCTACCCCCGTGGAGGCAGCCCCAGCATTTT. Amino acids: CASSLPPWRQPQHF.

This clone was observed a handful of times. This sequence joins TRBV5-1 and TRBJ2-6; D might be TRBD1 (5 bases). CDR1 SGHRS and CDR2 YFSETQ come from the germline V gene. V was cut by 3 bases and J by 0 bases, with 10 bases left in between. The CDR3 covers 16 residues. The CDR3 loop reads CASSWGGASGANVLTF. As DNA, the CDR3 is TGCGCCAGCAGCTGGGGTGGGGCCTCTGGGGCCAACGTCCTGACTTTC.

This chain connects TRBV7-2 to TRBJ2-3, with 8 bases matching TRBD1. The length of the CDR3 is 14 residues. Germline CDR1 is SGHTA and CDR2 is FQGNSA. The ends lost 5 bases at V and 4 bases at J; junction bases unmatched: 5. The CDR3 bases are TGTGCCAGCAGCACAAGGACAGGGCCAGATACGCAGTATTTT. Its protein product is CASSTRTGPDTQYF. Full variable domain (remainder filled in from reference TRBV7-2 and TRBJ2-3): GAGVSQSPSNKVTEKGKDVELRCDPISGHTALYWYRQSLGQGLEFLIYFQGNSAPDKSGLPSDRFSAERTGGSVSTLTIQRTQQEDSAVYLCASSTRTGPDTQYFGPGTRLTVL.

The V call is TRBV9, the J call TRBJ2-1, with D perhaps TRBD2 (5 bases). Trimming shortened V by 0 bases and J by 0 bases, and 13 bases separated the two germline ends. The CDR3 consists of 17 residues. Germline V gives CDR1 SGDLS, CDR2 YYNGEE. The CDR3 loop reads CASSVGRLRVSYNEQFF. Written as DNA, the CDR3 is TGTGCCAGCAGCGTAGGAAGACTAAGAGTCTCCTACAATGAGCAGTTCTTC.